The clone carrying this T cell receptor beta chain is deemed medium-sized. Only in-frame clones appear in the TCRdb table, and some are missing; sequencing was by immunoSEQ multiplex PCR. Of some 4,000 clones detected, around 32% appear once; the ten largest clones hold about 8%. The data derive from a study of graft-versus-host responses after intestinal transplantation. Study background: All recipients got anti-thymocyte globulin induction, then tacrolimus and steroids for approximately 3 years.

The material sequenced was alloreactive CD4+ T cells from a mixed lymphocyte reaction culture, taken before transplantation. Subset of the sample: CFSE-low proliferating T cells sorted from roughly six-day pre-transplant mixed lymphocyte reaction (GvH or HvG direction). The clonotype comes from a human patient who was an organ donor for intestinal transplantation.

CDR3: CASSPDRVFQETQYF. Written as DNA, the CDR3 is TGTGCCAGCTCCCCGGACAGGGTGTTTCAAGAGACCCAGTACTTC. The chain links TRBV7-9 to TRBJ2-5, with TRBD1 matching over 8 bases. After removal of 8 bases from V and 2 bases from J, the junction contained 10 bases not matched to a gene. This CDR3 region has 15 residues. Per germline, CDR1 SEHNR and CDR2 FQNEAQ (reference sequence).